Listed here is a single T cell receptor beta chain. Antigen unknown. Other DNA sequences in the sample encode the same CDR3. This sample was included in a study of shared clonotypes between healthy human individuals. CDR1 is GTSNPN, CDR2 SVGIG, per germline (reference sequence). CDR3 length: 13 amino acids. With 1 base removed from V and 2 bases from J, the gap between germline ends came to 5 bases. Study-level points and caveats: Read depth was anticipated to influence clonotype sharing among donors. Owing to a small donor count, the genetic and exposure-history diversity represented was limited.

In the study's own analysis: Filtering differed because ImmunoSEQ produced junction-only sequences that carried no quality scores. Repertoires were generated with immunoSEQ multiplex PCR, while TCRdb's copy carries only in-frame clones and drops some. Clonal size and the V and J genes are those of that table, whereas D and trimming came from the DNA. Among around 1.5 million clones, roughly 98% were seen once, and the ten largest hold around 0.47%. Sample: naive CD4+ T cells sorted from blood. Noted subset: CD45RA+ positively selected. The origin of this receptor is a man younger than 40 in good health. This chain joins TRBV30 and TRBJ2-2; no clear D. CDR3: CAWSGTNTGELFF. CDR3 nucleotides: TGTGCCTGGAGTGGGACCAACACCGGGGAGCTGTTTTTT. The complete variable domain, with remaining parts taken from reference TRBV30 and TRBJ2-2, reads SQTIHQWPATLVQPVGSPLSLECTVEGTSNPNLYWYRQAAGRGLQLLFYSVGIGQISSEVPQNLSASRPQDRQFILSSKKLLLSDSGFYLCAWSGTNTGELFFGEGSRLTVL.